The clone carrying this T cell receptor beta chain was counted at least ten times. As yet, its antigen is unknown. The ends were cut back, 3 bases at V and 2 bases at J, with 11 bases in the middle. The CDR3 extends over 15 amino acids. The germline gives CDR1 SGHTA, CDR2 FQGNSA. This record belongs to a study of T cell repertoires in cytomegalovirus infection. TCRdb independently ran MiXCR on the reads; one entry per CDR3 protein. Counted here are 650,000 to 850,000 distinct CDR3 sequences, roughly 28% occurring once; the ten biggest clones make up under 15%. This TCR was recovered from a human donor in good health (CMV status not recorded). Some clones in this sample may be carry-over from other donors' samples. V is TRBV7-2 and J is TRBJ2-1; a possible D gene is TRBD2 (5 bases). The input for sequencing was cultured CD8+ T cells from PBMCs, taken from culture after CMV antigen stimulation. In nucleotides, the CDR3 is TGTGCCAGCAGCTTCATACTAGGCGCCTACAATGAGCAGTTCTTC. Translating it yields CASSFILGAYNEQFF.